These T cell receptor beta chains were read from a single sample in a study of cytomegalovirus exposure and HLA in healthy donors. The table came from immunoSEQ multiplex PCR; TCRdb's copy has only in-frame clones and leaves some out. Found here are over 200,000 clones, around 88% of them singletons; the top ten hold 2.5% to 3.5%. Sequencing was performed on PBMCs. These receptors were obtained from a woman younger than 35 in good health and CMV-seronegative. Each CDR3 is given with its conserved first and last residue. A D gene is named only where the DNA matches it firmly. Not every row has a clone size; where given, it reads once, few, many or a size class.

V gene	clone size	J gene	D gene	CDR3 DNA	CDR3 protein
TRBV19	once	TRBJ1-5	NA	TGTGCCAGTAGTATCCGGCGGCCTAGCAATCAGCCCCAGCATTTT	CASSIRRPSNQPQHF
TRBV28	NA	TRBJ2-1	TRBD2	TGTGCCAGCAGTCTCCCAAACACTAGCGGTTTTCTCGATGAGCAGTTCTTC	CASSLPNTSGFLDEQFF
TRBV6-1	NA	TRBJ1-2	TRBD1	TGTGCCAGCAGGGGGCACAGGGGATATGGCTACACCTTC	CASRGHRGYGYTF
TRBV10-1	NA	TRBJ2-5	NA	TGCGCCAGCAGTGAGTCTTACGGGAGTGAGACCCAGTACTTC	CASSESYGSETQYF
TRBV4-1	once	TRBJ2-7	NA	TGCGCCAGCAGCCAAGAATGGCCTAGCTACCTCTACGAGCAGTACTTC	CASSQEWPSYLYEQYF
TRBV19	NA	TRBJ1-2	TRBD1	TGTGCCAGTCAGCTAGTCCGGGACAGGACATCCTATGGCTACACCTTC	CASQLVRDRTSYGYTF
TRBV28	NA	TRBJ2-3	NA	TGTGCCAGCAGCCGTACAGGGCTTAAAAGGGGCACAGATACGCAGTATTTT	CASSRTGLKRGTDTQYF
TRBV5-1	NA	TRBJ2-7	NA	TGCGCCAGCAGCTTGGAAGCGACCGCCTACGAGCAGTACTTC	CASSLEATAYEQYF
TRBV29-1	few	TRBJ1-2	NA	TGCAGCGTTGTAGGGGCCGACTATGGCTACACCTTC	CSVVGADYGYTF
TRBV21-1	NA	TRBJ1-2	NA	TGTGCCAGCCGATCCGTCATGGACAGGGACTATGGCTACACCTTC	CASRSVMDRDYGYTF
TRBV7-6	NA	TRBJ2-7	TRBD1	TGTGCCAGCAGCTTAGCGGGACAGGGGACCTCCTACGAGCAGTACTTC	CASSLAGQGTSYEQYF
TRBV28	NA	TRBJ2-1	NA	TGTGCCAGCACGACTGGAACCCCGGTACAGGGATACAATGAGCAGTTCTTC	CASTTGTPVQGYNEQFF
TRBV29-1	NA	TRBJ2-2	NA	TGCAGCGTTGAGTTAGCATGGAACACCGGGGAGCTGTTTTTT	CSVELAWNTGELFF
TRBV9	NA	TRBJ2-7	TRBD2	TGTGCCAGCAGCGTAGGGGCTAGCGGGAACCACTACGAGCAGTACTTC	CASSVGASGNHYEQYF
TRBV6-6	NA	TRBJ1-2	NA	TGTGCCAGCAGTTACCGATCCTATAACTATGGCTACACCTTC	CASSYRSYNYGYTF
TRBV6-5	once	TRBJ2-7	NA	TGTGCCAGCAGGACCGGGGTATACTCCTACGAGCAGTACTTC	CASRTGVYSYEQYF
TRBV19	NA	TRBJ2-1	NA	TGTGCCACCTCAGACTTTAGCTCCTACAATGAGCAGTTCTTC	CATSDFSSYNEQFF
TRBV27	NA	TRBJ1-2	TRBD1	TGTGCCAGCAGTTTAGGAGGAGGGGGCTTAGGCTACACCTTC	CASSLGGGGLGYTF
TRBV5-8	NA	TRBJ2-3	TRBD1	TGTGCCAGCAGTTCCCGGGACAGCCTCACAGATACGCAGTATTTT	CASSSRDSLTDTQYF
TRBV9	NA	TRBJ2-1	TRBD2	TGTGCCAGCAGCGGAGGGCCAGTGGAGACTAGCGGGACTGGGGCCTACAATGAGCAGTTCTTC	CASSGGPVETSGTGAYNEQFF
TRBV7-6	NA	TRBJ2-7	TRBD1	TGTGCCAGCAGCTTAGAGGGGGCCCCGAATTTAGAGCAGTACTTC	CASSLEGAPNLEQYF
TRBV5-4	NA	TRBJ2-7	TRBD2	TGTGCCAGCAGCCCCGGGGAGGGAGGGTACGAGCAGTACTTC	CASSPGEGGYEQYF
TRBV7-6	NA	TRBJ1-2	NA	TGTGCCAGCAGCCCCGGCAACAGGATCAATTATGGCTACACCTTC	CASSPGNRINYGYTF
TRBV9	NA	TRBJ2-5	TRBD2	TGTGCCAGCAGCGTCCTGGGACTAGCGCGGGAAGAGACCCAGTACTTC	CASSVLGLAREETQYF
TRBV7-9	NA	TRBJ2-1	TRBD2	TGTGCCAGCAGCCCTCCTCTAGCGGGAGCTGGCAATGAGCAGTTCTTC	CASSPPLAGAGNEQFF
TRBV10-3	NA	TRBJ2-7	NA	TGTGCCATCAGCCAGGACTACGAGCAGTACTTC	CAISQDYEQYF
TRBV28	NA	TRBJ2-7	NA	TGTGCCAGCAGCAAAGGGGACTCCTACGAGCAGTACTTC	CASSKGDSYEQYF
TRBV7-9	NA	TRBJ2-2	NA	TGTGCCAGCAGCCGGCCAGAGGGAGGGGAGCTGTTTTTT	CASSRPEGGELFF
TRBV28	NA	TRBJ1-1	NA	TGTGCCAGCAGTTCACCGAGGACCGGGAAAGCTTTCTTT	CASSSPRTGKAFF
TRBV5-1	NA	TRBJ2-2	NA	TGCGCCAGCAGCTTGGGGACATACGGCACCGGGGAGCTGTTTTTT	CASSLGTYGTGELFF
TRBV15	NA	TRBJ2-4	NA	TGTGCCACCAGCAGAGATCTTTGGGACACGCGAAACATTCAGTACTTC	CATSRDLWDTRNIQYF
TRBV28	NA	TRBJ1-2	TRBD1	TGTGCCAGCAGTTTAAGGCCCCGGACAGGGGATGGCTACACCTTC	CASSLRPRTGDGYTF
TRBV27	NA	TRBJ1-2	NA	TGTGCCAGCAGTTTATCGTCTCTGGAGACGCGAGAATTC	CASSLSSLETREF
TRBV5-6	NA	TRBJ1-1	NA	TGTGCCAGCAGCTTGAGGGGCAGGTTGAACACTGAAGCTTTCTTT	CASSLRGRLNTEAFF
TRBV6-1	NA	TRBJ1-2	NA	TGTGCCAGCAGTGAAAATAGTGGCTACACCTTC	CASSENSGYTF
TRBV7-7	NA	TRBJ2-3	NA	TGTGCTAGCAGCGGGGGACAGACTAGCACAGATACGCAGTATTTT	CASSGGQTSTDTQYF
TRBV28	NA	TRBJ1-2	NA	TGTGCCAGCATCCAACTCCTGGGGAGACGGGAGGACTATGGCTACACCTTC	CASIQLLGRREDYGYTF
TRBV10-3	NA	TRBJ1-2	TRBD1	TGTGCCATCGGACCAGGACAGGGGATCTATGGCTACACCTTC	CAIGPGQGIYGYTF
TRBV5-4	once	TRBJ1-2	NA	TGTGCCAGCAGCCCAAAGGGGTCCTATGGCTACACCTTC	CASSPKGSYGYTF
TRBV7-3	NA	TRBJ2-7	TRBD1	TGTGCCAGCAGCCCGAGGACAGGGGGAAGACACTACGAGCAGTACTTC	CASSPRTGGRHYEQYF
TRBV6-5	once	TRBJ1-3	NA	TGTGCCAGCAGTGCCGACAGTTCTGGCGGAAACACCATATATTTT	CASSADSSGGNTIYF
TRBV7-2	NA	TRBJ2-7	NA	TGTGCCAGCAGCCAAGGACAGACCTACGAGCAGTACTTC	CASSQGQTYEQYF
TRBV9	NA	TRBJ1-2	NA	TGTGCCAGCAGCGTGCAGGGTTCCTCTAACTATGGCTACACCTTC	CASSVQGSSNYGYTF